This T cell receptor beta chain was captured in a study of OX40 agonist ivuxolimab in advanced cancers. Study context: Administration of intravenous ivuxolimab to patients occurred every 2 weeks at 0.01 to 10 mg/kg. At just under 85% male, the cohort had a mean age of approximately 60 years, ranging from 23 to 79. Among those treated, three patients had partial responses, one with hepatocellular carcinoma and two with cutaneous melanoma. Study results and limitations: Expansion of clones was among the lowest in partial responders at 0.1-3.0 mg/kg.

Clones were sequenced by immunoSEQ multiplex PCR, and TCRdb holds only the in-frame ones, with some missing. The sample yields about 19,000 clones, approximately 82% seen once. Notes on this clone: The antigen is not known.

This receptor was obtained from an adult with an advanced solid tumor such as melanoma, head and neck, liver or kidney cancer. The sample was CD4+ or CD8+ T cells sorted from blood, taken in a trial of the OX40 agonist ivuxolimab.

The CDR3 here is CASSLAVRSDTQYF. As DNA, the CDR3 is TGTGCCAGCAGCTTAGCGGTCCGGTCAGATACGCAGTATTTT. The chain has TRBV7-9 and TRBJ2-3, with no clear D. CDR1 is SEHNR and CDR2 is FQNEAQ in the germline V gene (reference sequence). Trimming removed 0 bases at V and 4 bases at J, with 8 bases between. CDR3 length: 14 amino acids.